A selection of T cell receptor beta chains follows, all from one sample in a study of PD-1 blockade in classical Hodgkin lymphoma. This table comes from immunoSEQ multiplex PCR, and its TCRdb copy is limited to in-frame clones, with some not included. The table shows more than 30,000 clones, with over 65% occurring only once. Material: peripheral blood mononuclear cells (PBMCs), obtained before the second cycle of nivolumab. The receptor source for this set is a human donor with classical Hodgkin lymphoma. The CDR3 runs from the conserved cysteine through the conserved F or W. A D gene is named only where the DNA matches it firmly. A clone size is listed for some rows: how often the clone was seen (once, few, many), or a class if it is expanded.

few	TRBV5-1	TRBJ1-6	-	-	CASSSSFSSYNSPLHF
-	TRBV19	TRBJ1-3	-	TGTGCCAGTAGTATTCCAGGGGAGGCTGGAAACACCATATATTTT	CASSIPGEAGNTIYF
-	TRBV7-9	TRBJ2-2	-	TGTGCCAGCAGTCACAGCACCAACACCGGGGAGCTGTTTTTT	CASSHSTNTGELFF
-	TRBV19	TRBJ1-1	TRBD1	TGTGCCAGGATGGGACAGGGGAGTTGGACTGAAGCTTTCTTT	CARMGQGSWTEAFF
-	TRBV5-6	TRBJ2-3	-	TGTGCCAGCAGCTTCCGGTCGGGACCAGGGGCAGATACGCAGTATTTT	CASSFRSGPGADTQYF
-	TRBV30	TRBJ1-3	-	TGTGCCTGGAAGGGAATTGGAAACACCATATATTTT	CAWKGIGNTIYF
few	TRBV27	TRBJ2-5	TRBD1	TGTGCCAGCAGTCATCAGGGGGCCGAGACCCAGTACTTC	CASSHQGAETQYF
-	TRBV29-1	TRBJ1-1	-	TGCAGCGTTGAAGAGGGCCAGGACACTGAAGCTTTCTTT	CSVEEGQDTEAFF
-	TRBV19	TRBJ2-7	-	TGTGCCAGTAGAAGCCTGCTTGAGGGCTCCTACGAGCAGTACTTC	CASRSLLEGSYEQYF
-	TRBV9	TRBJ2-7	TRBD1	TGTGCCAGCAGCCCCGGGGCAGGGGGCGAGTACGAGCAGTACTTC	CASSPGAGGEYEQYF
few	TRBV27	TRBJ2-3	TRBD2	TGTGCCAGCACCTTTAGACTAGCTACAGATACGCAGTATTTT	CASTFRLATDTQYF
-	TRBV27	TRBJ2-7	TRBD2	TGTGCCAGCGGGGGGGGAGAGCAGTACTTC	CASGGGEQYF
few	TRBV4-3	TRBJ2-4	-	TGCGCCAGCAGCCAATTTTCCGTGGGGTATGACAAAAACATTCAGTACTTC	CASSQFSVGYDKNIQYF
-	TRBV18	TRBJ2-5	-	TGTGCCAGCTCACCACCAACAGGGCCAGAGACCCAGTACTTC	CASSPPTGPETQYF
few	TRBV4-3	TRBJ1-1	-	TGCGCCAGCAGCCAGCTCAGGGGCTCGGAAACTGAAGCTTTCTTT	CASSQLRGSETEAFF
-	TRBV10-3	TRBJ2-7	-	TGTGCCATCAGCCCACCAGGACAGGGAGGGAACGACGAGCAGTACTTC	CAISPPGQGGNDEQYF
-	TRBV2	TRBJ2-1	-	TGTGCCAGCAGTACCTACCTAGATAGTGAGCAGTTCTTC	CASSTYLDSEQFF
-	TRBV7-9	TRBJ2-3	-	TGTGCCAGCAGCTTACAAGAGAGGGATACGCAGTATTTT	CASSLQERDTQYF
-	TRBV6-1	TRBJ2-3	-	TGTGCCAGCAGTCAGGACAGGGAGGGAGATACGCAGTATTTT	CASSQDREGDTQYF
few	TRBV6-1	TRBJ2-3	-	TGTGCCAGCAGTTGGACAGATACCACAGATACGCAGTATTTT	CASSWTDTTDTQYF
-	TRBV7-2	TRBJ2-7	TRBD1	TGTGCCAGCAGCTTAGCGGGGGACAGGGCCTACGAGCAGTACTTC	CASSLAGDRAYEQYF
-	TRBV27	TRBJ2-3	-	TGTGCCAGCAGTAACAATCCCTCAGATACGCAGTATTTT	CASSNNPSDTQYF
-	TRBV28	TRBJ1-2	-	TGTGCCAGCAGTCTAAGCTCCGGGACTCCTTTCGGCTACACCTTC	CASSLSSGTPFGYTF
once	TRBV25-1	TRBJ2-1	-	TGTGCCAGCAGTGTCTACAATGAGCAGTTCTTC	CASSVYNEQFF
-	TRBV10-3	TRBJ2-5	-	TGTGCCATCAGTGAGTCGACGTTCACGGGGGGCCCTAGGTGGGAGACCCAGTACTTC	CAISESTFTGGPRWETQYF
-	TRBV19	TRBJ2-2	-	TGTGCCAGTAGTATTCCGGCGGACACCGGGGAGCTGTTTTTT	CASSIPADTGELFF